The rows below give T cell receptor beta chains drawn from one sample of a study of cytomegalovirus exposure and HLA in healthy donors. TCRdb's table, derived via immunoSEQ multiplex PCR, lists solely in-frame clones and lacks some. The sample lists approximately 110,000 clones; just under 75% were seen once. The sample comprised PBMCs. The receptors were sampled from a man aged 45-60 years in good health and CMV-seropositive. Both conserved end residues are part of each CDR3. D genes are given only for firm matches. Clone size is shown for a subset of rows, as once, few, many or a class of expanded clone.

.	TRBV19	TRBJ1-1	.	TGTGCCAGTAGTACACTCCCTATCGAGGCTGTTCCGGTGGGGGGCACTGAAGCTTTCTTT	CASSTLPIEAVPVGGTEAFF
.	TRBV5-1	TRBJ1-1	few	TGCGCCAGCAGACAACGAGAGGGTGAAGCTTTCTTT	CASRQREGEAFF
TRBD1	TRBV6-1	TRBJ1-5	.	TGTGCCAGCAGTGGACAGGGGGCGAGTCCCCAGCATTTT	CASSGQGASPQHF
TRBD1	TRBV7-6	TRBJ1-2	.	TGTGCCAGCAGCCAATTTCCGGGACAGGGGGCTCCTGGCTATGGCTACACCTTC	CASSQFPGQGAPGYGYTF
.	TRBV2	TRBJ2-2	.	TGTGCCAGCAGACCCAGGGCCCAATCCACCGGGGAGCTGTTTTTT	CASRPRAQSTGELFF
.	TRBV6-1	TRBJ2-3	.	TGTGCCAGCAGCCGCAGGCCAATGAATACGCAGTATTTT	CASSRRPMNTQYF
TRBD1	TRBV30	TRBJ1-3	.	TGTGCCTGGAAGCTAGACAGGGCATCTGGAAACACCATATATTTC	CAWKLDRASGNTIYF
.	TRBV9	TRBJ1-6	once	TGTGCCAGCAGCTTATCTAGCTCCTATAATTCACCCCTCCACTTT	CASSLSSSYNSPLHF
.	TRBV6-1	TRBJ1-2	.	TGTGCCAGCAGTCAACGACAGACCTCTCGGACCTTC	CASSQRQTSRTF
.	TRBV7-7	TRBJ2-1	.	TGTGCCAGCAGCTTTTTACAGGACGGGAATGAGCAGTTCTTC	CASSFLQDGNEQFF